A selection of T cell receptor beta chains follows, all from one sample in a study of technical replicates of blood from several donors. The repertoire was sequenced with immunoSEQ multiplex PCR; TCRdb's copy has only in-frame clones and lacks some. The sample contains approximately 75,000 clones, 97% of which appear only once. The sample comprised T cells isolated from PBMCs. Every receptor here comes from a human donor in good health. The CDR3 runs from the conserved cysteine through the conserved F or W. D genes are given only for firm matches. Rows may omit the clone size; those that give it use once, few, many or a size class.

NA	TRBJ2-7	NA	13	TRBV7-2	TGTGCCAGCAGCCTCGGACTGGCTAGCGAGCAGTACTTC	CASSLGLASEQYF
NA	TRBJ2-5	NA	13	TRBV1	TGCACCAGCAGCCTAAAGAAGCCACAGACCCAGTACTTC	CTSSLKKPQTQYF
once	TRBJ2-4	NA	15	TRBV10-2	TGCGCCAGCAGTGAGGAACTCGCAGCCAAAAACATTCAGTACTTC	CASSEELAAKNIQYF
NA	TRBJ2-3	NA	15	TRBV28	TGTGCCAGCAGCTACTCAGACACTAGCACAGATACGCAGTATTTT	CASSYSDTSTDTQYF
NA	TRBJ2-2	NA	13	TRBV7-2	TGTGCCAGCAGTCTCACAGGGAACGGGGAGCTGTTTTTT	CASSLTGNGELFF
NA	TRBJ2-7	NA	16	TRBV6-5	TGTGCCAGCAGTTACTCGACGGGGGAGAAGCCCCACGAGCAGTACTTC	CASSYSTGEKPHEQYF
NA	TRBJ1-1	TRBD1	14	TRBV10-3	TGTGCCATCAGCCTTAACAGGGGGAACACTGAAGCTTTCTTT	CAISLNRGNTEAFF
NA	TRBJ2-2	NA	15	TRBV7-8	TGTGCCAGCAGCTTTCGACAGATCGACACCGGGGAGCTGTTTTTT	CASSFRQIDTGELFF
NA	TRBJ2-1	TRBD2	18	TRBV4-2	TGTGCCAGCAGCAAACAGGGGACTAGCGGGAGTCTTTACAATGAGCAGTTCTTC	CASSKQGTSGSLYNEQFF
NA	TRBJ2-5	TRBD2	19	TRBV5-1	TGCGCCAGCAGCTTGGCTGGGACTAGCGGGAGTGGGCCCCAAGAGACCCAGTACTTC	CASSLAGTSGSGPQETQYF
NA	TRBJ2-1	TRBD2	16	TRBV2	TGTGCCAGCAGTGAAAGGGTAGCGGGAGGCCGGCGCGAGCAGTTCTTC	CASSERVAGGRREQFF
NA	TRBJ2-3	NA	15	TRBV30	TGTGCCTGTTCGACACTAGGGCCAGTTTTAAATACGCAGTATTTT	CACSTLGPVLNTQYF
NA	TRBJ2-2	NA	13	TRBV10-3	TGTGCCATCACACTCGGAGGGACCGGGGAGCTGTTTTTT	CAITLGGTGELFF
NA	TRBJ2-2	TRBD2	17	TRBV2	TGTGCCAGCAGAGGACTAGCGGGATATTACGAGGCCGGGGAGCTGTTTTTT	CASRGLAGYYEAGELFF
NA	TRBJ2-3	NA	13	TRBV10-3	TGTGCCATCAGTGATCGGGGTACAGATACGCAGTATTTT	CAISDRGTDTQYF
once	TRBJ2-7	NA	12	TRBV6-5	TGTGCCAGCAGTCGAGGCGGGGACGAGCAGTACTTC	CASSRGGDEQYF
NA	TRBJ2-7	TRBD2	15	TRBV5-1	TGCGCCAGCAGACAGGGACTAGCGGTGGGAGGGGAGCAGTACTTC	CASRQGLAVGGEQYF
NA	TRBJ2-5	TRBD2	18	TRBV11-2	TGTGCCAGCAGCTTAGGAGGGGGTAGCGGGAGGGCCTCGGAGACCCAGTACTTC	CASSLGGGSGRASETQYF
NA	TRBJ2-1	NA	13	TRBV30	TGTGCCTGGAAAGGGGGGGGCTACAATGAGCAGTTCTTC	CAWKGGGYNEQFF
NA	TRBJ2-7	TRBD2	14	TRBV28	TGTGCCAGCAGGGGACTAGCGGGCCGGTACGAGCAGTACTTC	CASRGLAGRYEQYF
NA	TRBJ2-7	NA	13	TRBV11-2	TGTGCCAGCAGCTGGGAGAACAACTACGAGCAGTACTTC	CASSWENNYEQYF
NA	TRBJ2-5	TRBD2	16	TRBV4-1	TGCGCCAGCAGCCAAGAACCTGGACTAGTGTGGGAGACCCAGTACTTC	CASSQEPGLVWETQYF
once	TRBJ2-3	TRBD2	12	TRBV4-1	TGCGCCAGCAGCCCCGGGGGGGATACGCAGTATTTT	CASSPGGDTQYF
NA	TRBJ2-1	NA	11	TRBV11-2	TGTGCCAGCAGCTTAGCGAATGAGCAGTTCTTC	CASSLANEQFF
NA	TRBJ2-1	NA	16	TRBV4-1	TGCGCCAGCAGCCAAGATCTGGGGGCTAAATACAATGAGCAGTTCTTC	CASSQDLGAKYNEQFF
NA	TRBJ2-1	NA	12	TRBV5-1	TGCGCCAGCAGCTCTAACCCCAATGAGCAGTTCTTC	CASSSNPNEQFF
NA	TRBJ2-7	NA	17	TRBV21-1	TGTGCCAGCAGCAAAGATCCGGGACTAGCGGGATCTCGCGAGCAGTACTTC	CASSKDPGLAGSREQYF
NA	TRBJ1-5	NA	16	TRBV5-6	TGTGCCAGCAGCTACCCTACTATGGCGGTTAATCAGCCCCAGCATTTT	CASSYPTMAVNQPQHF
NA	TRBJ2-5	NA	12	TRBV5-4	TGTGCCAGCAGCTTATTCAGTGAGACCCAGTACTTC	CASSLFSETQYF
NA	TRBJ2-7	NA	16	TRBV28	TGTGCCAGCGTAAACCCTGGCCCTGCTCCAATATACGAGCAGTACTTC	CASVNPGPAPIYEQYF
NA	TRBJ2-2	NA	15	TRBV28	TGTGCCAGCAGTTCTCGGGACTTAAACACCGGGGAGCTGTTTTTT	CASSSRDLNTGELFF
NA	TRBJ1-1	NA	12	TRBV27	TGTGCCAGCAGTTCAGGGAACACTGAAGCTTTCTTT	CASSSGNTEAFF
NA	TRBJ2-2	TRBD2	16	TRBV7-3	TGTGCCAGCAGCTTAGGACTAGCGGGAGGCACCGGGGAGCTGTTTTTT	CASSLGLAGGTGELFF
NA	TRBJ2-7	TRBD1	15	TRBV11-3	TGTGCCAGCACAAGTTTAGGACAGGGATATTCCGAGCAGTACTTC	CASTSLGQGYSEQYF
NA	TRBJ1-1	TRBD1	13	TRBV7-3	TGTGCCAGCAGCTTAAAAGGGACAGGGGAAGCTTTCTTT	CASSLKGTGEAFF
NA	TRBJ2-7	TRBD2	14	TRBV28	TGTGCCACTATAGGGACTAGCGGGACCTACGAGCAGTACTTC	CATIGTSGTYEQYF
many	TRBJ1-2	NA	14	TRBV28	TGTGCCAGCAGTTTATTCTCAGGGAGGGATGGCTACACCTTC	CASSLFSGRDGYTF
NA	TRBJ2-1	TRBD2	15	TRBV9	TGTGCCAGCAGTTCGAGCGGGAGCTCCTACAATGAGCAGTTCTTC	CASSSSGSSYNEQFF
NA	TRBJ2-2	NA	20	TRBV7-6	TGTGCCAGCAGCTTACCCGGGACTTTATCAGGGTCGGCAAACACCGGGGAGCTGTTTTTT	CASSLPGTLSGSANTGELFF
NA	TRBJ1-1	NA	14	TRBV5-1	TGCGCCAGCAGCTTGGGTGCGATGAACACTGAAGCTTTCTTT	CASSLGAMNTEAFF
NA	TRBJ2-5	NA	15	TRBV5-4	TGTGCCAGCAGCTCTCACCGGGACTACCAAGAGACCCAGTACTTC	CASSSHRDYQETQYF